This entry concerns a single T cell receptor beta chain. No cognate antigen has been identified for it. No per-base quality is available; no much larger clone lies one base away. These data originate in a study of blood T cell repertoires in COVID-19 (TCRdb year 2020). In terms of the full investigation: The collaborator samples originated in the United States, Italy and Spain and spanned the acute and convalescent phases of COVID-19. HLA class I and class II types, where available, came from metadata supplied by the sample provider rather than from assay-based typing. A de-identified subject ID, COVID-19 status, age in years and sex were almost always included in the sample metadata. Subjects who had been exposed to COVID-19, were actively infected with it, or had recovered from it provided the deeply sampled blood TCRbeta repertoires that made up the dataset. The samples were drawn from the first 160 participants of the ongoing ImmuneRACE study and from more than 1,000 subjects provided by 6 global collaborators. The prospective study material was composed of cDNA or gDNA derived from T cells, B-cell-depleted T cells, or PBMCs. The repertoires were released in a freely available public database meant as a resource for research on the immune response to SARS-CoV-2. Overall results and qualifications from the work: The quantity of clinical and demographic metadata differed by source and by participant and was supplied without curation.

Collaborating institutions collected whole blood in K2EDTA tubes following their own protocols. For TCRbeta analysis, collaborators shipped samples as frozen whole blood, isolated PBMCs, or DNA extracted from either of those sample types. TCRbeta CDR3 regions were amplified from genomic DNA using the immunoSEQ Assay, a bias-controlled multiplex PCR. In the paper's pipeline: Within the assay, amplification of reference gene primers was used to estimate how many nucleated cells each sample contained. To quantify the absolute abundance of each unique TCRbeta CDR3 rearrangement, sequence reads were collapsed and filtered. For each sample, productive Simpson clonality was calculated as the square root of Simpson's diversity index across productive rearrangements. TCRdb took this table from immuneACCESS and kept in-frame rearrangements with V and J called. Such tables lack part of the clones; where checked against another copy, unresolved V genes explain under half of the gap, and the rest is unexplained. V, J and clone size derive from that table, while D and trimming were established from the DNA sequence. Present in this sample are around 15,000 clones, approximately 90% of which were seen just once. About 9.4% of the sample rests with the top ten.

Sequences were obtained from peripheral blood. The receptor's source is an elderly man with acute or convalescent COVID-19.

The DNA sequence reads TGTGCCAGCAGCTTCTCGACTAGCGGGAGTACCGAGCAGTACTTC. This yields the protein CASSFSTSGSTEQYF. Rearrangement joined TRBV3-1 (or the pseudogene TRBV3-2) to TRBJ2-7, with 12 central nucleotides matching TRBD2. From V the trimming removes 5 bases and from J it removes 6 bases, while the gene matches leave 8 bases of the junction unaccounted for. CDR1 and CDR2 were assigned from the germline V gene (reference sequence) as LGHDT and YNNKEL. The CDR3 runs 15 residues from the cysteine to the phenylalanine. Solely the CDR3 DNA is kept, with 45 bases framed from the first base.